The T cell receptor (beta chain) described here comes from a study of T cell responses to AZD1222 COVID-19 vaccine. Study-level points and caveats: Seropositive at baseline were only six AZD1222 recipients. Among spike-specific TCRs, nearly half reportedly target unmutated variant regions. A mostly white British donor set with more females was recruited, and clonal diversity was possibly underestimated. Researchers report vaccine-associated CD4 TCRs spanning spike, with dominance at 160-218 and 743-854.

Germline values: CDR1 WSHSY, CDR2 SAAADI. Trimming left V 6 bases short and J 8 bases short, with 22 bases between. The length of the CDR3 is 15 residues. Profiled with immunoSEQ multiplex PCR; TCRdb holds only in-frame clones, not every one. The profile covers around 260,000 clones, with more than 85% appearing a single time and around 0.57% taken by the ten largest. As regards this clone: Antigen specificity is unknown.

The V and J genes are TRBV10-2 and TRBJ2-5, with D perhaps matching TRBD2 (5 bases). Source: peripheral blood, taken on day 0 of AZD1222 vaccination. The clonotype originates from an adult in good health. CDR3 bases: TGCGCCAGCAGAATTTCCGCTAGCCCTTCTGAAACCCAGTACTTC. Amino acid sequence: CASRISASPSETQYF.